These 25 T cell receptor beta chains share one sample of origin, sequenced in a study of T-cell reconstitution after alpha-beta-depleted transplantation in children. This sample's TCRbeta library carried unique molecular identifier barcodes. TCRdb independently ran MiXCR on the PCR reads; one entry per CDR3 protein. The table includes about 610,000 distinct CDR3 sequences, 10% to 13% detected once. The specimen was PBMCs from the stem cell graft donor, collected from the stem cell graft. These receptors all come from a human donor who donated a stem cell graft to a child with acute myeloid leukemia.

V and J are TRBV28 and TRBJ2-5, with D possibly TRBD1 on 5 matching bases. The CDR3 covers 12 residues. Trimming took 5 bases from V and 12 from J, leaving 16 bases between them. Germline V gene data show CDR1 as MDHEN and CDR2 as SYDVKM. The CDR3 DNA follows: TGTGCCAGCAGTCCCGACAGAAAACTGAAGTACTTC. Its translation is CASSPDRKLKYF.

This clonotype occurred many times. This chain links TRBV3-1 with TRBJ1-1, with TRBD1 matching over 8 bases. V shed 2 bases and J 11 bases; nucleotides not matched to a gene: 10. This CDR3 is 14 amino acids long. CDR1 and CDR2 from the germline V gene are LGHDT and YNNKEL (reference sequence). As DNA, the CDR3 is TGTGCCAGCAGCCAAATACTCAGGGGGCTCGGGGCTTTCTTT. Translation gives CASSQILRGLGAFF.

This clonotype was found many times. This chain connects TRBV28 to TRBJ2-7; no firm D call. The germline V gene encodes CDR1 MDHEN and CDR2 SYDVKM. The CDR3 runs to 12 residues. V shed 3 bases and J shed 3 bases, with 6 bases lying between them. The CDR3 DNA reads TGTGCCAGCAGTTTTGTACTCTACGAGCAGTACTTC. Translating gives CASSFVLYEQYF.

The CDR3 sequence: CASSLYRTDYNSPLHF. DNA of the CDR3: TGTGCCAGCAGCCTTTACCGGACGGATTATAATTCACCCCTCCACTTT. The chain links TRBV7-2 to TRBJ1-6; D is ambiguous. Germline V gene data show CDR1 as SGHTA and CDR2 as FQGNSA. The CDR3 sequence is 16 residues long. Trimming stripped 5 bases from V and 4 bases from J, with 15 bases between.

This clonotype was picked up one time. V usage is TRBV14 and J usage is TRBJ2-1; 15 nucleotides align to TRBD2. The CDR3 totals 19 residues. Germline CDR1 reads SGHDN; CDR2 reads FVKESK. After removal of 4 bases from V and 6 bases from J, the junction contained 13 bases not matched to a gene. The CDR3 loop is CASSPRTSGRVSSPNEQFF. The CDR3 DNA is TGTGCCAGCAGCCCTCGGACTAGCGGGAGGGTTTCATCTCCCAATGAGCAGTTCTTC.

In this sample, this clonotype turned up many times. The rearrangement joins TRBV20-1 to TRBJ1-6; D not resolved. Germline V lookup: CDR1 DFQATT, CDR2 SNEGSKA (reference sequence). The CDR3 is 13 amino acids. The V end was cut by 4 bases, the J end by 6 bases, with 10 bases between. CDR3 nucleotides: TGCAGTGCTACGGGAGACTCTAATTCACCCCTCCACTTT. Protein sequence: CSATGDSNSPLHF.

The chain recombines TRBV7-2 with TRBJ2-7, with TRBD2 matching over 12 bases. V shed 3 bases and J 5 bases; nucleotides not matched to a gene: 5. In germline, CDR1 is SGHTA, CDR2 FQGNSA. This CDR3 comprises 15 residues. The CDR3 sequence is CASSLTSGSTDEQYF. The DNA of the CDR3 is TGTGCCAGCAGCTTGACTAGCGGGAGTACCGACGAGCAGTACTTC. The whole variable domain, remainder taken from reference TRBV7-2 and TRBJ2-7, is GAGVSQSPSNKVTEKGKDVELRCDPISGHTALYWYRQSLGQGLEFLIYFQGNSAPDKSGLPSDRFSAERTGGSVSTLTIQRTQQEDSAVYLCASSLTSGSTDEQYFGPGTRLTVT.

In its sample, this clonotype was seen many times. The CDR3 bases are TGTGCCAGCAGCACGGACCTCGCCGGTGAGCAGTTCTTC. This codes for CASSTDLAGEQFF. The chain combines TRBV14 with TRBJ2-1; no clear D gene. V was clipped by 5 bases and J by 9 bases, with 14 bases between them. Per the germline V gene, CDR1 is SGHDN and CDR2 is FVKESK. CDR3 length: 13 residues.

This clonotype has a handful of counts. J is TRBJ2-3 and V is TRBV28; the match to TRBD2 covers 9 bases. Germline lookup yields CDR1 MDHEN and CDR2 SYDVKM. The CDR3 spans 19 residues. The V gene end was trimmed by 3 bases and the J gene end by 1 base; junction bases not matched to a gene: 14. In DNA, the CDR3 is TGTGCCAGCAGTTTCCCAAAATTTCGGACTAGCGCGGGCACAGATACGCAGTATTTT. This sequence encodes CASSFPKFRTSAGTDTQYF.

The table lists this clonotype with a few counts. The rearrangement links TRBV7-2 to TRBJ2-5; TRBD2 agrees at 11 bases. Germline V CDR1 and CDR2: SGHTA, FQGNSA. CDR3 length: 15 amino acids. V lost 4 bases and J lost 1; bases outside the gene matches: 2. CDR3 sequence reads: CASSSSGRSQETQYF. In nucleotides, the CDR3 is TGTGCCAGCAGCTCTAGCGGGAGGTCCCAAGAGACCCAGTACTTC.

The V call is TRBV25-1, the J call TRBJ2-7; 11 nucleotides match TRBD1. This CDR3 contains 15 residues. Unmatched junction bases numbered 1, after V lost 0 bases and J lost 3 bases. Germline V gene data show CDR1 as MGHDK and CDR2 as SYGVNS. CDR3 sequence reads: CASSEYGTGGYEQYF. The CDR3 DNA is TGTGCCAGCAGTGAATATGGGACAGGGGGCTACGAGCAGTACTTC.

The chain combines TRBV7-2 with TRBJ2-7; 7 bases align to TRBD2. The V gene's germline CDR1 is SGHTA and CDR2 FQGNSA. The CDR3 has 14 amino acids. The V segment lost 1 base and the J segment 7 bases; nucleotides outside the gene matches: 7. The CDR3 nucleotides read TGTGCCAGCAGCTTAGGAACGTGGGGGGGGGAGCAGTACTTC. It specifies CASSLGTWGGEQYF.

This clonotype was observed a few times. This chain's CDR3 is CSARDPQTDTQYF. The DNA for the CDR3 is TGCAGTGCTAGAGACCCTCAGACAGATACGCAGTATTTT. The chain couples TRBV20-1 to TRBJ2-3; D unclear. The germline V gene has CDR1 DFQATT and CDR2 SNEGSKA (reference sequence). The ends were cut back, 0 bases at V and 3 bases at J, with 7 bases in the middle. The CDR3 loop spans 13 amino acids.

V and J are TRBV7-6 and TRBJ2-1, with 8 bases aligning to TRBD2. V lost 4 bases and J lost 2; bases outside the gene matches: 10. The germline gives CDR1 SGHVS, CDR2 FNYEAQ. The CDR3 consists of 17 residues. The CDR3 DNA sequence: TGTGCCAGCAGCTCGGGAGATAGCGGGAACGCCTACAATGAGCAGTTCTTC. Translating gives CASSSGDSGNAYNEQFF.

The rearrangement uses TRBV29-1 and TRBJ2-7; 10 positions agree with TRBD1. Losses at the gene ends were 6 bases for V and 5 bases for J; bases not matched to a gene: 10. CDR1 is SQVTM and CDR2 is ANQGSEA in the germline V gene. The CDR3 totals 14 residues. The CDR3 bases are TGCAGCGTAAAAGGGGGACAGGGGCCCCACGAGCAGTACTTC. The encoded protein is CSVKGGQGPHEQYF.

The gene calls are TRBV12-3 or TRBV12-4 and TRBJ2-5; perhaps TRBD1 as D (7 bases). V lost 3 bases and J lost 5, with 13 bases in between. The CDR3 has 14 amino acids. The CDR3 spells CASSFPAGQETQYF. Here the CDR3 DNA reads TGTGCCAGCAGTTTCCCTGCGGGACAGGAGACCCAGTACTTC.

This clonotype was seen only a few times. The rearrangement links TRBV3-1 to TRBJ2-1; TRBD2 matches at 9 bases. Germline CDR1 is LGHDT and CDR2 is YNNKEL (reference sequence). V gave up 4 bases and J gave up 8 bases; unmatched junction bases: 6. The length of the CDR3 is 14 residues. The CDR3 is CASSLGTSRDEQFF. In DNA form, the CDR3 reads TGTGCCAGCAGCCTAGGGACTAGCAGGGATGAGCAGTTCTTC.

This clonotype was detected a few times. Here the CDR3 reads CSASVQGHYGYTF. CDR3 bases: TGCAGTGCTAGTGTGCAGGGCCACTATGGCTACACCTTC. This rearrangement joins TRBV20-1 to TRBJ1-2; possibly TRBD1 for D (5 bases). Trimming removed 3 bases from V and 3 bases from J, with 11 bases in between. Germline loops: CDR1 DFQATT, CDR2 SNEGSKA (reference sequence). There are 13 residues in the CDR3.

This clonotype showed up just a few times. The V and J genes are TRBV20-1 and TRBJ1-2, with TRBD1 as a possible D gene (5 bases). Per the germline V gene, CDR1 is DFQATT and CDR2 is SNEGSKA (reference sequence). V shed 1 base and J shed 6 bases, with 21 bases lying between them. CDR3 length equals 16 residues. The CDR3 sequence is CSARVSGTAAPHGYTF. The CDR3 DNA reads TGCAGTGCTAGAGTCTCCGGGACGGCAGCTCCCCATGGCTACACCTTC.

This chain connects TRBV7-6 to TRBJ1-4, with TRBD1 as a possible D gene (6 bases). V was pared by 3 bases and J by 5 bases, with 10 bases between. The CDR3 sequence is 14 residues long. Germline values: CDR1 SGHVS, CDR2 FNYEAQ. For the CDR3, the DNA is TGTGCCAGCAGCTTCGACAGGACCAATGAAAAACTGTTTTTT. It specifies CASSFDRTNEKLFF.

This clonotype was seen only a few times. The J gene is TRBJ2-1, the V gene TRBV4-1; no definite D call. Germline V gene sequence: CDR1 MGHRA, CDR2 YSYEKL. V was shortened by 0 bases and J by 4 bases, with 19 bases between the two germline ends. The CDR3 length is 18 residues. CDR3 in DNA: TGCGCCAGCAGCCAAGATCTGGCGTCGGAGACCCGTTACAATGAGCAGTTCTTC. The encoded protein is CASSQDLASETRYNEQFF.

This clonotype was counted only a few times. The chain employs TRBV20-1 and TRBJ2-5, with 8 nucleotides matching TRBD2. The CDR3 covers 16 residues. Germline V gene sequence: CDR1 DFQATT, CDR2 SNEGSKA (reference sequence). J lost 1 base, V lost 2 bases, and 9 bases had no gene match. CDR3 sequence (DNA): TGCAGTGCTAGACCATTTAGCGGGACCCTCCAAGAGACCCAGTACTTC. This codes for CSARPFSGTLQETQYF.

This clonotype was detected ten times or more. The V gene is TRBV20-1, the J gene TRBJ2-3; no clear D gene. Germline CDR1 reads DFQATT; CDR2 reads SNEGSKA (reference sequence). This CDR3 contains 13 residues. With 3 bases removed from V and 6 bases from J, the gap between germline ends came to 13 bases. CDR3 protein: CSASWTASDTQYF. The CDR3 region has the DNA TGCAGTGCTAGCTGGACGGCCTCGGATACGCAGTATTTT.

V gene TRBV29-1 combines with J gene TRBJ2-1; 11 nucleotides match TRBD2. Germline V gene lookup returns CDR1 SQVTM and CDR2 ANQGSEA. V shed 5 bases and J 7 bases; nucleotides not matched to a gene: 7. The CDR3 spans 14 residues. CDR3: CSVSTSGMANEQFF. The CDR3 bases are TGCAGCGTTTCGACTAGCGGGATGGCGAATGAGCAGTTCTTC.

Of note for this clonotype: A junction boundary mismatches the germline segment, possibly from a read error. This chain links TRBV20-1 with TRBJ1-2, with 7 bases matching TRBD1. Per the germline V gene, CDR1 is DFQATT and CDR2 is SNEGSKA (reference sequence). This CDR3 contains 10 residues. CDR3 in amino acids: CSASTDRAHF. DNA for the CDR3: TGCAGTGCTAGTACCGACAGGGCCCACTTC.